Below, 21 T cell receptor beta chains from the same sample are listed, as sequenced in a study of PD-L1 blockade in urothelial cancer. Some clones are missing from TCRdb's copy, which holds only in-frame ones; the method was immunoSEQ multiplex PCR. Among fewer than 55,000 clones listed, roughly four fifths were seen once. The sample was PBMCs, taken around atezolizumab (anti-PD-L1) treatment. These receptors were collected from a man in his 70s with urothelial cancer.

The chain carries TRBV7-6 and TRBJ1-1; perhaps TRBD1 as D (6 bases). The CDR3 has 15 residues. Germline assignment: CDR1 SGHVS and CDR2 FNYEAQ. The V gene lost 1 base and the J gene lost 5 bases, with 14 bases spanning the gap. The CDR3 DNA sequence: TGTGCCAGCAGCTTAGGATTCAGGGGTAGGACTGAAGCTTTCTTT. It specifies CASSLGFRGRTEAFF.

V and J are TRBV7-3 and TRBJ2-5; a weak D match, TRBD2 (6 bases). Trimming stripped 3 bases from V and 3 bases from J, with 8 bases between. The CDR3 is 13 residues long. Looked up from germline, CDR1 is SGHTA and CDR2 is FQGTGA. Here the CDR3 reads CASSLDYKETQYF. In DNA, the CDR3 is TGTGCCAGCAGCTTGGACTATAAAGAGACCCAGTACTTC.

The sample holds one count of this clone. The chain recombines TRBV6-6 with TRBJ2-7; 7 bases are shared with TRBD1. Germline CDR1 MNHNY, CDR2 SVGAGI (reference sequence). The V segment lost 10 bases and the J segment 0 bases; nucleotides outside the gene matches: 12. The CDR3 covers 15 residues. CDR3 amino acids: CATTSTQGSSYEQYF. The CDR3 region has the DNA TGTGCCACCACATCCACACAGGGGAGCTCCTACGAGCAGTACTTC.

The J gene is TRBJ1-3, the V gene TRBV7-6, with 10 bases that match TRBD1. With V trimmed by 4 bases and J by 3 bases, 9 bases remained unmatched. The germline gives CDR1 SGHVS, CDR2 FNYEAQ. The CDR3 extends over 17 amino acids. As DNA, the CDR3 is TGTGCCAGCAGCTCGCTCGGGACAGGGGATTTTGGAAACACCATATATTTT. Translating gives CASSSLGTGDFGNTIYF.

The sample holds one count of this clone. V usage is TRBV6-5 and J usage is TRBJ1-1, with 7 bases aligning to TRBD1. Trimming removed 6 bases from V and 3 bases from J; junction bases left unmatched: 7. Germline lookup yields CDR1 MNHEY and CDR2 SVGAGI. The CDR3 runs to 14 residues. The CDR3 sequence: CASSRQGLDTEAFF. The CDR3 DNA follows: TGTGCCAGCAGCCGACAGGGATTGGACACTGAAGCTTTCTTT.

V gene TRBV6-5 combines with J gene TRBJ1-1; a weak D match, TRBD1 (6 bases). Germline CDR1 is MNHEY and CDR2 is SVGAGI. This CDR3 is 16 amino acids long. The ends were cut back, 0 bases at V and 5 bases at J, with 16 bases in the middle. The CDR3 is CASSYSIGGPETEAFF. CDR3 DNA: TGTGCCAGCAGTTACTCGATCGGGGGGCCGGAAACTGAAGCTTTCTTT.

This clone was counted between two and nine times. The chain joins TRBV5-1 to TRBJ2-2; 8 positions agree with TRBD2. Per the germline V gene, CDR1 is SGHRS and CDR2 is YFSETQ. The V and J ends lost 7 bases and 4 bases, in that order; junction bases with no gene match: 12. CDR3 size: 16 residues. This CDR3 reads CASHPIAGSRTGELFF. CDR3 sequence (DNA): TGCGCCAGCCATCCTATAGCGGGAAGCCGCACCGGGGAGCTGTTTTTT.

The DNA for the CDR3 is TGCGCCAGCAGCCAGGGTAAAGGGGGCGCGGAGACCCAGTACTTC. Protein: CASSQGKGGAETQYF. The V call is TRBV4-1, the J call TRBJ2-5; the match to TRBD1 covers 7 bases. The length of the CDR3 is 15 residues. Germline lookup yields CDR1 MGHRA and CDR2 YSYEKL. V shed 3 bases and J 5 bases; nucleotides not matched to a gene: 9.

V usage is TRBV9 and J usage is TRBJ2-1; TRBD2 matches 11 bases. Trimming at V came to 0 bases and at J to 2 bases, leaving 7 bases not matched to a gene. This CDR3 contains 18 residues. The germline V gene has CDR1 SGDLS and CDR2 YYNGEE. DNA for the CDR3: TGTGCCAGCAGCGTAGACAGGCTAGCGGGAGGTCCCTACAATGAGCAGTTCTTC. This codes for CASSVDRLAGGPYNEQFF.

A word on this clone: The sample contains more than one DNA sequence encoding this CDR3. CDR3 residues: CASSPRTGGSYEQYF. The CDR3, as DNA: TGCGCCAGCAGCCCAAGGACAGGGGGCTCCTACGAGCAGTACTTC. The rearrangement uses TRBV4-1 and TRBJ2-7; 10 nucleotides align to TRBD1. Germline V gene data show CDR1 as MGHRA and CDR2 as YSYEKL. V shed 4 bases and J 0 bases; nucleotides not matched to a gene: 3. The CDR3 spans 15 residues.

This sequence joins TRBV6-1 and TRBJ1-3; the match to TRBD1 covers 7 bases. CDR1 and CDR2 from the germline V gene are MNHNS and SASEGT. With V trimmed by 8 bases and J by 0 bases, 4 bases remained unmatched. This CDR3 has 14 amino acids. Here the CDR3 reads CASRPGGSGNTIYF. CDR3 coding DNA: TGTGCCAGCCGGCCAGGGGGCTCTGGAAACACCATATATTTT.

The chain links TRBV4-2 to TRBJ2-1; 8 nucleotides agree with TRBD2. Germline assignment: CDR1 LGHNA and CDR2 YNFKEQ. V lost 3 bases, J lost 5 bases, and 6 bases stayed unmatched. The CDR3 extends over 15 amino acids. This chain's CDR3 is CASSQRLARDNEQFF. The CDR3 coding sequence is TGTGCCAGCAGCCAGCGACTAGCGAGGGACAATGAGCAGTTCTTC.

This chain links TRBV9 with TRBJ1-3, with D perhaps TRBD1 (5 bases). The CDR3 is made up of 15 amino acids. Germline assignment: CDR1 SGDLS and CDR2 YYNGEE. V dropped 4 bases and J dropped 1 base, with 12 bases sitting between them. CDR3 DNA: TGTGCCAGCAGCCCCGGGGGTTTTTCTGGAAACACCATATATTTT. Its protein product is CASSPGGFSGNTIYF. The full variable domain, with the rest looked up from reference TRBV9 and TRBJ1-3, is DSGVTQTPKHLITATGQRVTLRCSPRSGDLSVYWYQQSLDQGLQFLIQYYNGEERAKGNILERFSAQQFPDLHSELNLSSLELGDSALYFCASSPGGFSGNTIYFGEGSWLTVV.

CDR3 in amino acids: CASSIVQQDNQPQHF. The CDR3 region has the DNA TGTGCCAGTAGTATAGTCCAACAGGACAATCAGCCCCAGCATTTT. J is TRBJ1-5 and V is TRBV19; tentatively, D is TRBD1 (5 bases). The CDR3 extends over 15 amino acids. The germline V gene has CDR1 LNHDA and CDR2 SQIVND (reference sequence). Trimming took off 1 base at V and 3 bases at J, with 10 bases between the two ends. The whole variable domain, filled in from reference TRBV19 and TRBJ1-5, reads DGGITQSPKYLFRKEGQNVTLSCEQNLNHDAMYWYRQDPGQGLRLIYYSQIVNDFQKGDIAEGYSVSREKKESFPLTVTSAQKNPTAFYLCASSIVQQDNQPQHFGDGTRLSIL.

Here the CDR3 reads CASSYRGGEKLFF. In DNA, the CDR3 is TGTGCCAGCAGTTACAGGGGGGGAGAAAAACTGTTTTTT. The genes are TRBV27 and TRBJ1-4, with 8 bases lining up with TRBD1. This CDR3 is built from 13 residues. Germline V gene lookup returns CDR1 MNHEY and CDR2 SMNVEV (reference sequence). Trimming removed 4 bases from V and 8 bases from J; junction bases left unmatched: 3.

This chain uses TRBV6-1 with TRBJ2-4; D is undetermined. Germline CDR1 reads MNHNS; CDR2 reads SASEGT. The ends were cut back, 5 bases at V and 9 bases at J, with 8 bases in the middle. This CDR3 has 11 residues. CDR3 loop: CASSLTGIQYF. CDR3 DNA: TGTGCCAGCAGTTTGACGGGCATTCAGTACTTC.

The rearrangement links TRBV6-5 to TRBJ1-3; 7 bases fit TRBD1. Per germline, CDR1 MNHEY and CDR2 SVGAGI. V was clipped by 6 bases and J by 1 base; unmatched bases: 3. The CDR3 consists of 14 residues. The CDR3 reads CASRPGQSGNTIYF. DNA for the CDR3: TGTGCCAGCAGGCCGGGACAGTCTGGAAACACCATATATTTT.

In its sample, this clone ranks as medium-sized. V gene TRBV5-1 combines with J gene TRBJ1-3; TRBD1 matches at 8 bases. The CDR3 sequence is 14 residues long. Trimming at V came to 7 bases and at J to 2 bases, leaving 5 bases not matched to a gene. Germline lookup yields CDR1 SGHRS and CDR2 YFSETQ. CDR3 in amino acids: CASHAGGAGNTIYF. The CDR3 coding sequence is TGCGCCAGCCACGCAGGGGGCGCTGGAAACACCATATATTTT.

This chain uses TRBV13 with TRBJ1-4; 8 positions match TRBD1. Trimming at V came to 5 bases and at J to 7 bases, leaving 6 bases not matched to a gene. Germline V gene data show CDR1 as PRHDT and CDR2 as FYEKMQ (reference sequence). CDR3 length: 14 residues. CDR3 in DNA: TGTGCCAGCAGCGAGGACAGGGTATCTGAAAAACTGTTTTTT. Translated: CASSEDRVSEKLFF.

A single count supports this clone. The chain carries TRBV9 and TRBJ2-5; 8 bases are a match to TRBD2. Germline assignment: CDR1 SGDLS and CDR2 YYNGEE. The CDR3 is made up of 15 amino acids. Trimming took 2 bases from V and 5 from J; bases not matched to a gene: 8. The CDR3 protein is CASSVVAGQLETQYF. DNA for the CDR3: TGTGCCAGCAGCGTGGTAGCGGGGCAGCTGGAGACCCAGTACTTC.

This CDR3 is CASNPTRAGDQYF. CDR3 in DNA: TGTGCCAGCAACCCGACCAGGGCGGGGGACCAGTACTTC. V usage is TRBV7-9 and J usage is TRBJ2-5, with 7 bases identical to TRBD2. Germline V lookup: CDR1 SEHNR, CDR2 FQNEAQ (reference sequence). V was clipped by 7 bases and J by 10 bases; unmatched bases: 12. The CDR3 totals 13 residues.